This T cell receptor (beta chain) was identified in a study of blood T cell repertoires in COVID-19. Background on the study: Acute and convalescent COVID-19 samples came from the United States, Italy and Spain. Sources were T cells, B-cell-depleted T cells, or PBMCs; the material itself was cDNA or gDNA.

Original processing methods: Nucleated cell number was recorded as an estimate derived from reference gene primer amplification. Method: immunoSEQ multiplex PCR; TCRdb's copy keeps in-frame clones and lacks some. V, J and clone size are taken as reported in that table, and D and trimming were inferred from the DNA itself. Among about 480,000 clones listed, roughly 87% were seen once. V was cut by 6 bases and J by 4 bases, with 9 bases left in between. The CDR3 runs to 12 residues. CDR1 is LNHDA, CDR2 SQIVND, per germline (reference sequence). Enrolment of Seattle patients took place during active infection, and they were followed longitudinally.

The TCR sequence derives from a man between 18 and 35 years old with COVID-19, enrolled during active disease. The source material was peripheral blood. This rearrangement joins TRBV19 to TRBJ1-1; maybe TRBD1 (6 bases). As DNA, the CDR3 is TGTGCCAGTAGAACAGGGCCCACTGAAGCTTTCTTT. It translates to CASRTGPTEAFF.